The sequence of this T cell receptor beta chain was determined in a study of vaccination and CD4 T cells after COVID-19. In regard to this clonotype: Its target is unknown.

Germline-derived CDR1 and CDR2 are SGHTA and FQGNSA. The CDR3 is made up of 13 amino acids. Trimming left V 5 bases short and J 4 bases short, with 11 bases between. The Oncomine TCR Beta short-read assay was what sequenced the DNA obtained from cultured CD4+ T cells. A single record per CDR3 protein comes from TCRdb applying MiXCR to the PCR reads. The sample holds about 20,000 distinct CDR3 sequences, 55% seen once. Treatment defined: roughly 10-day PBMC culture with coronavirus spike peptide pools or control peptides (ViraFEST assay). The V gene is TRBV7-2, the J gene TRBJ2-5, with D unresolved. The specimen sequenced was CD4+ T cells from blood, cultured in vitro. This TCR derives from a human donor who had recovered from COVID-19. CDR3 nucleotide sequence: TGTGCCAGCAGCCCCTGGAATGGAGAGACCCAGTACTTC. Encoded protein: CASSPWNGETQYF.